Detailed here is one T cell receptor beta chain. Its cognate antigen is unknown. This CDR3 comprises 15 residues. The V and J ends lost 4 bases and 2 bases respectively, with 11 bases between them. Germline CDR1 reads SNHLY; CDR2 reads FYNNEI. This sample is drawn from a study of vaccination effects on CD4 cells after COVID-19. The assay was immunoSEQ multiplex PCR, and TCRdb's table has in-frame clones only and misses some. The profile covers 65,000 to 90,000 clones, with roughly 79% appearing a single time and about 11% taken by the ten largest. Using viral peptide pools, the ViraFEST assay grew out antigen-specific CD4+ T cells prior to sequencing. When less than 12 days of culture had elapsed, CD4+ T cells were isolated. Among the vaccine recipients, none had a prior SARS-CoV-2 infection, and nucleocapsid antibodies were negative. Researchers swapped half the medium for IL-2 medium on both days 3 and 7.

The sample here was CD4+ T cells from PBMCs cultured with SARS-CoV-2 spike peptides, taken before COVID-19 vaccination. This rearrangement joins TRBV2 to TRBJ2-2; tentatively, D is TRBD1 (5 bases). The clonotype comes from a human donor who received a COVID-19 vaccine. This CDR3 is CASSVLWTNTGELFF. CDR3 DNA: TGTGCCAGCAGTGTATTATGGACAAACACCGGGGAGCTGTTTTTT.